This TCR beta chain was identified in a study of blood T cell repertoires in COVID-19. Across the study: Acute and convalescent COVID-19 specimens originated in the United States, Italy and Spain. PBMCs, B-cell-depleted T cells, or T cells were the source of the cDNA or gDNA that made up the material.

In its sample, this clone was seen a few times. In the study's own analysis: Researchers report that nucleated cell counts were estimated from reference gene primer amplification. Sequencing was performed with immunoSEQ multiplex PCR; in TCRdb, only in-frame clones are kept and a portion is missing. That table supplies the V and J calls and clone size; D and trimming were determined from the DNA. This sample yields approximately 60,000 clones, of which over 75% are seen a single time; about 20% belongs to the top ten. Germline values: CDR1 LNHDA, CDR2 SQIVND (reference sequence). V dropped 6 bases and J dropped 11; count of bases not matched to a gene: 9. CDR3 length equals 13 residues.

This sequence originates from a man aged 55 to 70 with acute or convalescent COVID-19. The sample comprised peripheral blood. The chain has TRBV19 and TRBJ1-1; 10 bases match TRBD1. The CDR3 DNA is TGTGCCAGTAGCGGGACAGGGGATTCGAGGGCTTTCTTT. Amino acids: CASSGTGDSRAFF.